This TCR beta chain was recorded in a study of blood T cell repertoires in COVID-19. Turning to the study itself: COVID-19 samples from acute and convalescent phases originated in the United States, Italy and Spain.

In the original analysis: Amplified reference gene primers provided the basis for estimating nucleated cell counts. The method was immunoSEQ multiplex PCR; TCRdb's version includes in-frame clones alone and lacks a portion of them. Clone size and V and J calls were adopted from that table, with D and trimming inferred from the DNA. Found here are under 250,000 clones, about 82% of them singletons; the top ten hold 12%. Germline V CDR1 and CDR2: LNHDA, SQIVND (reference sequence). CDR3 length: 13 residues. The junction had 3 bases not matched to a gene; V was cut back by 5 bases and J by 9 bases. This TCR was sampled from a man at least 80 years old with acute or convalescent COVID-19. The source material was peripheral blood. The rearrangement links TRBV19 to TRBJ1-6; 8 bases fit TRBD1. Here the CDR3 reads CASSDRGSSPLHF. For the CDR3, the DNA is TGTGCCAGTAGTGACAGGGGTAGTTCACCCCTCCACTTT.